The text below deals with one TCR beta chain. Antigen: not known. Trimming pared 9 bases from V and 4 bases from J, leaving 15 bases between. CDR3 length equals 13 residues. CDR1 MNHEY and CDR2 SMNVEV come from the germline V gene (reference sequence). The table came from immunoSEQ multiplex PCR; TCRdb's copy has only in-frame clones and leaves some out. The data contain some 22,000 clones, around 77% of them singletons. This entry is derived from a study of vaccination effects on CD4 cells after COVID-19. Study findings and constraints: Long after vaccination, the clones induced by infection and by vaccine shrank markedly in size.

Peptide-pool stimulation followed by sequencing identified expanded antigen-specific CD4+ clonotypes in the ViraFEST assay. Cells that had been cultured for about 10 days were the source of isolated CD4+ T cells. Either the BNT162b2 or mRNA-1273 vaccine was given to participants in two doses. The vaccine recipients had no prior SARS-CoV-2 infection, with negative nucleocapsid antibodies. PBMC were cultured at under 2.5 million per well with 8 to 10 IU/ml IL-2 and roughly 10 ug/ml peptides. A half-volume exchange with IL-2 medium occurred on days 3 and 7. The source material was CD4+ T cells from PBMCs cultured with HCoV-NL63 spike peptides, sampled after COVID-19 vaccination. The chain has TRBV27 and TRBJ1-1, with D possibly TRBD1 on 5 matching bases. The receptor was derived from a human donor who received a COVID-19 vaccine. CDR3 in DNA: TGTGCCAGTATTCTAGCAGGGAGCACTGAAGCTTTCTTT. It specifies CASILAGSTEAFF.